The sequence of this TCR beta chain was determined in a study of T cells in Graves' hyperthyroidism and ophthalmopathy. Study conclusions and caveats: Also found in blood were most expanded thyroid clonotypes above 0.001. The model forecast ophthalmopathy, anticipating it by a median around 6.4 months before onset.

TCR beta CDR3 regions were amplified from RNA transcripts. During a first-round RT-PCR of the TCR CDR3, the HTBI primer set was used. TCRdb analysed the multiplex PCR reads with MiXCR anew, one entry per CDR3 protein. The data show around 300,000 distinct CDR3 sequences, with 20% to 25% seen just once and around 62% held by the top ten. In making diagnoses, clinical symptoms, serum thyroxine and TRAb, thyroid ultrasound and orbital computed tomography were all used. Germline CDR1 DFQATT, CDR2 SNEGSKA (reference sequence). V was shortened by 4 bases and J by 1 base, with 16 bases between the two germline ends. The CDR3 totals 15 residues. Points on this clonotype: The antigen remains unidentified.

This TCR was sampled from a man aged 30 to 39 with Graves' ophthalmopathy. The chain is built from TRBV20-1 and TRBJ2-5; D gene uncertain. The source material was blood. The CDR3 DNA sequence: TGCAGTGCTACAATCGACTCATCTACCCAAGAGACCCAGTACTTC. As protein: CSATIDSSTQETQYF.